These T cell receptor beta chains were read from a single sample in a study of cytomegalovirus exposure and HLA in healthy donors. Profiling relied on immunoSEQ multiplex PCR, and the TCRdb table lists in-frame clones only, not all of them. The data show fewer than 250,000 clones, with about 80% seen just once and 15% to 18% held by the top ten. Sample: PBMCs. Receptors originate from a man aged 35-49 years in good health and CMV-seronegative. The CDR3 runs from the conserved cysteine through the conserved F or W. Each record gives: J gene, D gene, CDR3 length, clone size, V gene, CDR3 protein, CDR3 DNA. A D gene is named only where the DNA matches it firmly. Clone size is stated in some rows and not others, as once, few, many or a class when expanded.

>TRBJ1-4|TRBD1|14|-|TRBV4-1
CASSQGTGYEKLFF
TGCGCCAGCAGCCAAGGGACAGGGTACGAAAAACTGTTTTTT
>TRBJ1-2|-|15|-|TRBV5-4
CASSLAIDSNYGYTF
TGTGCCAGCAGCTTGGCAATCGACAGTAACTATGGCTACACCTTC
>TRBJ2-2|TRBD1|17|-|TRBV9
CASSSPLDRGETGELFF
TGTGCCAGCAGCTCCCCCTTAGACAGGGGTGAGACCGGGGAGCTGTTTTTT
>TRBJ1-1|TRBD1|13|-|TRBV10-3
CAISGDRETEAFF
TGTGCCATCAGTGGGGACAGGGAAACTGAAGCTTTCTTT
>TRBJ2-1|TRBD2|15|-|TRBV27
CASSQRTSGNNEQFF
TGTGCCAGCAGTCAGCGGACTAGCGGGAACAATGAGCAGTTCTTC
>TRBJ1-1|-|14|-|TRBV5-6
CASSLPMFSTEAFF
TGTGCCAGCAGCTTGCCGATGTTTAGCACTGAAGCTTTCTTT
>TRBJ1-5|TRBD1|14|-|TRBV7-2
CASSFDRGHQPQHF
TGTGCCAGCAGCTTTGACAGGGGGCATCAGCCCCAGCATTTT
>TRBJ2-2|-|13|once|TRBV10-2
CASRFEGTGELFF
TGCGCCAGCAGATTTGAGGGCACCGGGGAGCTGTTTTTT
>TRBJ1-4|TRBD1|15|-|TRBV19
CASSWTGGANEKLFF
TGTGCCAGTAGTTGGACAGGGGGAGCTAATGAAAAACTGTTTTTT
>TRBJ1-1|TRBD1|13|-|TRBV2
CASRPTGGTEAFF
TGTGCCAGCAGGCCTACAGGGGGCACTGAAGCTTTCTTT
>TRBJ2-2|-|13|-|TRBV7-2
CASSPGTTGELFF
TGTGCCAGCAGCCCCGGGACTACCGGGGAGCTGTTTTTT
>TRBJ2-5|-|13|-|TRBV5-4
CASRAGLQETQYF
TGTGCCAGCAGGGCGGGACTTCAAGAGACCCAGTACTTC
>TRBJ2-7|TRBD1|15|-|TRBV29-1
CSVLEGTGGFYEQYF
TGCAGCGTTTTAGAGGGGACAGGGGGATTCTACGAGCAGTACTTC
>TRBJ2-6|-|18|-|TRBV27
CASSLYPPTVAGANVLTF
TGTGCCAGCAGTTTATACCCCCCGACAGTTGCTGGGGCCAACGTCCTGACTTTC
>TRBJ1-1|TRBD1|12|-|TRBV5-5
CASLGPGGNAFF
TGTGCCAGCCTTGGGCCAGGGGGTAACGCTTTCTTT
>TRBJ1-6|-|13|-|TRBV5-1
CASSARTDLPLHF
TGCGCCAGCAGTGCCCGGACAGACCTACCCCTCCACTTT
>TRBJ1-2|-|12|-|TRBV2
CASSARVRGYTF
TGTGCCAGCTCCGCGAGGGTGCGGGGCTACACCTTC
>TRBJ2-3|TRBD2|16|-|TRBV9
CASSLSGVPSTDTQYF
TGTGCCAGCAGCTTAAGCGGGGTCCCTAGCACAGATACGCAGTATTTT